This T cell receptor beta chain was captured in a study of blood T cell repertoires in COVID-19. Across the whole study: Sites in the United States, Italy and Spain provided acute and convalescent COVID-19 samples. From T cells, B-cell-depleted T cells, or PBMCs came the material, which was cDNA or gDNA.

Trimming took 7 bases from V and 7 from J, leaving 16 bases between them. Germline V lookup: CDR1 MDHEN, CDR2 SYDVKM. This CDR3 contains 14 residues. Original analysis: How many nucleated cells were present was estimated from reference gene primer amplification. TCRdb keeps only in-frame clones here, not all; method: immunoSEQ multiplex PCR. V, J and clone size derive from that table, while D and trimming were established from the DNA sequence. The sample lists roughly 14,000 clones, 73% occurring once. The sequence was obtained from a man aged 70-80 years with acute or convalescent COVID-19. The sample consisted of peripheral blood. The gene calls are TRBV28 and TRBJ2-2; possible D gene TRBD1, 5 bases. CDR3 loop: CASISQGNGGELFF. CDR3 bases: TGTGCCAGCATTTCCCAGGGTAACGGCGGGGAGCTGTTTTTT.